This T cell receptor beta chain was profiled in a study of neurological immune-mediated disorders. Study-level results: Private repertoires in all groups were suggested by the finding that expanded clones across subjects shared no CDR3 amino acid sequences. Falling below healthy controls, multiple sclerosis showed the least TCR clonal expansion, while HTLV-1-associated myelopathy showed the most.

Template-switch 5'RACE cDNA synthesis added a 10-nucleotide unique molecular identifier. Every sequencing run generated over 180 million TCR-beta sequences from 15-18 subjects. MiXCR was run by TCRdb on the 5' RACE reads, yielding one entry per CDR3 protein. The sample holds about 45,000 distinct CDR3 sequences, under 25% seen once. This clonotype was counted at least ten times. Antigen specificity is unknown. Documented time point: technical triplicate 3. The germline V gene has CDR1 ENHRY and CDR2 SYGVKD. V dropped 0 bases and J dropped 8; count of bases not matched to a gene: 6. The CDR3 contains 17 residues.

Sequenced: PBMCs. The chain links TRBV10-3 to TRBJ2-1; 14 bases line up with TRBD2. This receptor was taken from a man between 60 and 75 years old with HTLV-1-associated myelopathy (HAM/TSP). CDR3 amino acids: CAISESSGTSGSDEQFF. The DNA of the CDR3 is TGTGCCATCAGTGAGTCATCCGGGACTAGCGGGAGCGATGAGCAGTTCTTC.